This record covers a single TCR beta chain. Its matching antigen is unknown. These data originate in a study of chemoradiotherapy in HPV16-positive cancers. The wider study: Candidate HPV-specific clones and shared TCR motifs came from a couple of HPV16-positive patients.

Notes on the study in general: HPV-responsive T-cell expansion during chemoradiotherapy was linked to improved recurrence-free survival in HPV16-positive patients. Only two HPV16-positive patients supplied the functional HPV-specificity definition.

Sequencing used immunoSEQ multiplex PCR; TCRdb keeps in-frame clones, though not all of them. The profile shows some 7,400 clones, roughly four fifths of them singletons. This clonotype was obtained from a human donor with HPV-associated anogenital cancer. The sample here was tumor tissue, taken from a patient who underwent chemoradiotherapy.

CDR3 bases: TGTGCCAGCAGCCATACTAGCGGGGGCAGGGATACGCAGTATTTT. It specifies CASSHTSGGRDTQYF. The chain carries TRBV28 and TRBJ2-3; the match to TRBD2 covers 11 bases. The J segment lost 6 bases and the V segment lost 6 bases, leaving 8 bases of the junction unmatched. The CDR3 is 15 amino acids. The germline V gene has CDR1 MDHEN and CDR2 SYDVKM.